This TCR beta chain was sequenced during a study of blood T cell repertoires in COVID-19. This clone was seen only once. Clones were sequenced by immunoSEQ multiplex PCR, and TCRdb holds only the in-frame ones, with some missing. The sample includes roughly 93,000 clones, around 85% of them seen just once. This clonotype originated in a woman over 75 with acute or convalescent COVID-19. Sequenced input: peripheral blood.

CDR3 sequence: CSANRQGRMDGYTF. Here the CDR3 DNA reads TGCAGCGCAAACCGACAGGGTAGGATGGATGGCTACACCTTC. The chain has TRBV29-1 and TRBJ1-2; 7 bases are a match to TRBD1. Losses at the gene ends were 7 bases for V and 6 bases for J; bases not matched to a gene: 14. Germline-derived CDR1 and CDR2 are SQVTM and ANQGSEA. CDR3 length: 14 amino acids.